This T cell receptor beta chain was obtained from a study of shared clonotypes between healthy human individuals. Points from the study as a whole: Larger estimated richness was generally seen in naive subsets than in memory subsets.

There were no recent acute infections or vaccinations among the donors, who were healthy HIV-negative adults. In regard to this clone: The antigen is not known.

Using immunoSEQ multiplex PCR, the repertoire was profiled, and TCRdb retains in-frame clones only, with some absent. The sample lists some 1 million clones, 65% to 75% occurring once. The sequencing input was memory CD4+ T cells sorted from blood. This sample's subset: CD45RA-negative fraction. This receptor was obtained from a man aged 18 to 30 in good health.

The CDR3 DNA reads TGTGCCAGCAGCGCCGATAGGGGCTCCTACAATGAGCAGTTCTTC. It yields the protein CASSADRGSYNEQFF. V gene TRBV9 combines with J gene TRBJ2-1; maybe TRBD1 (5 bases). This CDR3 region has 15 residues. Germline CDR1 SGDLS, CDR2 YYNGEE. The V and J ends lost 3 bases and 0 bases respectively, with 10 bases between them.